These 13 T cell receptor beta chains were sequenced from one sample in a study of cytomegalovirus exposure and HLA in healthy donors. The primer mix had 60 Vbeta and 13 Jbeta primers. Only in-frame clones appear in the TCRdb table, and some are missing; sequencing was by immunoSEQ multiplex PCR. Of some 170,000 clones in the sample, over 75% were seen once. Material: PBMCs. The receptors shown here come from a man in his forties or fifties in good health and CMV-seropositive.

The V gene is TRBV5-6, the J gene TRBJ1-6; maybe TRBD1 (5 bases). V was pared by 2 bases and J by 5 bases, with 17 bases between. Germline CDR1 and CDR2: SGHDT and YYEEEE. The CDR3 consists of 17 residues. The CDR3 sequence is CASSLTPGVLDNSPLHF. The DNA of the CDR3 is TGTGCCAGCAGCTTAACCCCGGGGGTGTTGGATAATTCACCCCTCCACTTT.

This chain uses TRBV7-9 with TRBJ2-7; TRBD2 matches at 16 bases. Germline V gene lookup returns CDR1 SEHNR and CDR2 FQNEAQ (reference sequence). The CDR3 covers 18 residues. Trimming removed 3 bases from V and 0 bases from J; junction bases left unmatched: 5. The CDR3 DNA is TGTGCCAGCAGCTTTTCGGGACTAGCGGGAGGGAGCTCCTACGAGCAGTACTTC. As protein: CASSFSGLAGGSSYEQYF.

This chain uses TRBV6-4 with TRBJ2-2; D may be TRBD2 (6 bases). This CDR3 is 14 amino acids long. The germline V gene has CDR1 MRHNA and CDR2 SNTAGT. Between the trimmed V and J ends, which lost 6 bases and 6 bases, there was a span of 14 bases. CDR3 nucleotide sequence: TGTGCCAGCAGCCCTGAGGAGGGGTCCGGGGAGCTGTTTTTT. Its protein product is CASSPEEGSGELFF.

This clone was picked up one time. Germline and junction disagree at one end, which may indicate a read error. This chain uses TRBV19 with TRBJ2-6; a weak D match, TRBD1 (5 bases). Germline CDR1 and CDR2: LNHDA and SQIVND (reference sequence). This CDR3 has 15 residues. In DNA, the CDR3 is TGTGCCAGTAGTTTACAGCGTTCTGGGGCCAACGGCCTGACTTTC. Its translation is CASSLQRSGANGLTF.

The chain recombines TRBV6-1 with TRBJ2-7; perhaps TRBD1 as D (5 bases). Germline CDR1 MNHNS, CDR2 SASEGT. This CDR3 comprises 16 residues. The ends were cut back, 0 bases at V and 3 bases at J, with 15 bases in the middle. The CDR3 loop is CASSEAQQTDIYEQYF. In DNA form, the CDR3 reads TGTGCCAGCAGTGAAGCGCAGCAGACAGACATCTACGAGCAGTACTTC.

The chain employs TRBV6-6 and TRBJ1-6; 9 bases are shared with TRBD1. The CDR3 has 15 residues. V shed 0 bases and J 7 bases; nucleotides not matched to a gene: 1. Germline V gene data show CDR1 as MNHNY and CDR2 as SVGAGI (reference sequence). CDR3: CASSYSGTGNSPLHF. The DNA for the CDR3 is TGTGCCAGCAGTTACTCCGGGACAGGGAATTCACCCCTCCACTTT.

The rearrangement links TRBV11-3 to TRBJ2-1; no firm D call. The germline gives CDR1 SGHNT, CDR2 YENEEA. The CDR3 contains 15 residues. V gave up 0 bases and J gave up 7 bases, with 13 bases separating them. This CDR3 reads CASSLDRHSRNEQFF. Here the CDR3 DNA reads TGTGCCAGCAGCTTAGATCGTCACAGTAGAAATGAGCAGTTCTTC.

This chain uses TRBV11-3 with TRBJ2-5; D is undetermined. The CDR3 totals 15 residues. The germline V gene has CDR1 SGHNT and CDR2 YENEEA. Trimming stripped 1 base from V and 6 bases from J, with 15 bases between. CDR3 coding DNA: TGTGCCAGCAGCTTAGCGGCGGAAGGAAAACAGACCCAGTACTTC. Its translation is CASSLAAEGKQTQYF.

The chain has TRBV6-1 and TRBJ2-2; a weak D match, TRBD1 (5 bases). Germline V gene lookup returns CDR1 MNHNS and CDR2 SASEGT. This CDR3 comprises 15 residues. V gave up 6 bases and J gave up 6 bases, with 17 bases separating them. CDR3 coding DNA: TGTGCCAGCAGCCGCGACAGTTTGCGGCCCGGGGAGCTGTTTTTT. Translating it yields CASSRDSLRPGELFF.

CDR3 nucleotide sequence: TGTGCCAGCAGTTTCTACCGGTCGGATACGCAGTATTTT. It codes for CASSFYRSDTQYF. This chain connects TRBV27 to TRBJ2-3, with D hard to call. CDR3 length: 13 residues. CDR1 MNHEY and CDR2 SMNVEV come from the germline V gene (reference sequence). The V and J ends lost 3 bases and 6 bases respectively, with 10 bases between them.

In its sample, this clone was seen a few times. The V call is TRBV11-2, the J call TRBJ2-2; D gene ambiguous. V lost 0 bases and J lost 4, with 9 bases in between. This CDR3 comprises 15 residues. Germline CDR1 reads SGHAT; CDR2 reads FQNNGV. This CDR3 reads CASSLEAASTGELFF. The CDR3 coding sequence is TGTGCCAGCAGCTTAGAGGCAGCTAGCACCGGGGAGCTGTTTTTT.

CDR3 DNA sequence: TGTGCCAGCTCTGAGACAGTTTCCTACGAGCAGTACTTC. This translates into CASSETVSYEQYF. The V gene is TRBV18, the J gene TRBJ2-7; a weak D match, TRBD1 (5 bases). Germline CDR1 is KGHSH and CDR2 is LQKENI. V was trimmed by 6 bases and J by 1 base, leaving 10 bases between them. This CDR3 has 13 amino acids.

The chain links TRBV5-8 to TRBJ1-2; TRBD1 matches at 8 bases. Germline V gene data show CDR1 as SGHTS and CDR2 as YDEGEE. Unmatched junction bases numbered 3, after V lost 3 bases and J lost 2 bases. CDR3 length equals 14 residues. This chain's CDR3 is CASSSRTGNYGYTF. DNA of the CDR3: TGTGCCAGCAGCTCTCGGACAGGGAACTATGGCTACACCTTC.